This T cell receptor (beta chain) was sequenced in a study of blood T cell repertoires in COVID-19. Overall study context: Whether acute or convalescent, the COVID-19 samples came from the United States, Italy and Spain. Sources were T cells, B-cell-depleted T cells, or PBMCs; the material itself was cDNA or gDNA.

In the original workflow: Reference gene primer amplification gave estimated nucleated cell counts. Profiling relied on immunoSEQ multiplex PCR, and the TCRdb table lists in-frame clones only, not all of them. V, J and clone size derive from that table, while D and trimming were established from the DNA sequence. The sample has over 300,000 clones, roughly 90% seen once. Germline trimming cut 3 bases from V and 1 base from J; bases unmatched to any gene: 2. The CDR3 extends over 14 amino acids. CDR1 and CDR2 from the germline V gene are SGDLS and YYNGEE. Sequencing was carried out using peripheral blood. The chain recombines TRBV9 with TRBJ1-1; 8 nucleotides agree with TRBD1. The clonotype originates from a man aged 18 to 29 who had recovered from COVID-19. Written as DNA, the CDR3 is TGTGCCAGCAGCGCGCAGGGGGCGAACACTGAAGCTTTCTTT. Its translation: CASSAQGANTEAFF.